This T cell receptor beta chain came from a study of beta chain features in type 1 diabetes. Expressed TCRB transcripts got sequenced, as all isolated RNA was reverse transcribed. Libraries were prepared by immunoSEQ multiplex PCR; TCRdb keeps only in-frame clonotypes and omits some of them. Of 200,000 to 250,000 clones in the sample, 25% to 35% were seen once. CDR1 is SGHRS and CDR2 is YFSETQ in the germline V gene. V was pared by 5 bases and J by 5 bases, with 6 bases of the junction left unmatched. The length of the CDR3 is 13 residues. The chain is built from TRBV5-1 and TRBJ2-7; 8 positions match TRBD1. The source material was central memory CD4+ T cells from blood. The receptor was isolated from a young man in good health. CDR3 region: CASRQTGVNEQYF. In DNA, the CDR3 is TGCGCCAGCAGGCAGACAGGGGTCAACGAGCAGTACTTC.